The 9 T cell receptor beta chains listed next were all sequenced from one sample in a study of control samples from healthy donors and cancer patients. Repertoires were generated with immunoSEQ multiplex PCR, while TCRdb's copy carries only in-frame clones and drops some. This sample carries approximately 100,000 clones, around 88% of them seen once, and the ten largest clones take around 14%. The sample consisted of blood. Receptor source: a man aged 25-40 years in good health.

Remarks on this clone: This specimen includes other DNA sequences encoding the same CDR3. The chain links TRBV28 to TRBJ1-2, with no clear D. The CDR3 is 12 residues long. Trimming removed 5 bases from V and 2 bases from J, with 6 bases in between. Germline CDR1 is MDHEN and CDR2 is SYDVKM. The CDR3 DNA reads as TGTGCCAGCAGTCCACGGAACTATGGCTACACCTTC. Translating gives CASSPRNYGYTF.

The CDR3 region is CASSPSLEQGFYTF. The CDR3 DNA reads TGTGCCAGCTCACCGTCGCTTGAGCAGGGCTTCTACACCTTC. V is TRBV18 and J is TRBJ1-2; D possibly corresponds to TRBD1 (5 bases). CDR3 size: 14 residues. V lost 3 bases and J 10 bases, leaving 18 bases between the germline ends. The germline gives CDR1 KGHSH, CDR2 LQKENI. Filled out from reference TRBV18 and TRBJ1-2, the complete variable domain reads NAGVMQNPRHLVRRRGQEARLRCSPMKGHSHVYWYRQLPEEGLKFMVYLQKENIIDESGMPKERFSAEFPKEGPSILRIQQVVRGDSAAYFCASSPSLEQGFYTFGSGTRLTVV.

The J gene is TRBJ2-6, the V gene TRBV4-3; 9 bases align to TRBD1. CDR1 is LGHNA and CDR2 is YSLEER in the germline V gene. With 4 bases clipped from V and 1 base from J, the junction kept 2 bases outside the gene matches. This CDR3 contains 16 residues. The CDR3 DNA follows: TGCGCCAGCAGCCCCGGGACAGGGTCTGGGGCCAACGTCCTGACTTTC. It yields the protein CASSPGTGSGANVLTF.

This sequence joins TRBV9 and TRBJ2-5, with D perhaps matching TRBD1 (8 bases). Trimming pared 4 bases from V and 2 bases from J, leaving 18 bases between. Germline assignment: CDR1 SGDLS and CDR2 YYNGEE. The CDR3 loop spans 16 amino acids. This CDR3 reads CASSIQDRGLQETQYF. In nucleotides, the CDR3 is TGTGCCAGCAGCATACAAGACAGGGGACTACAAGAGACCCAGTACTTC.

The chain employs TRBV30 and TRBJ1-2; D gene unclear. Germline CDR1 reads GTSNPN; CDR2 reads SVGIG (reference sequence). The CDR3 sequence is 16 residues long. Trimming removed 0 bases at V and 3 bases at J, with 17 bases between. The CDR3 spells CAWSVPDLEWDYGYTF. CDR3 nucleotides: TGTGCCTGGAGTGTGCCGGACCTTGAGTGGGACTATGGCTACACCTTC.

This clone was picked up a small number of times. The rearrangement uses TRBV6-2 or TRBV6-3 and TRBJ2-7; maybe TRBD1 (5 bases). The V end lost 6 bases, the J end lost 6 bases, and 21 bases lay between the germline ends. The length of the CDR3 is 15 residues. From germline, CDR1 is MNHEY and CDR2 SVGEGT. The CDR3 here is CASSTLAALGAEQYF. The CDR3, as DNA: TGTGCCAGCAGCACCCTTGCTGCTTTAGGGGCCGAGCAGTACTTC.

The J gene is TRBJ2-5, the V gene TRBV11-2; TRBD1 is a possible D gene (5 bases). The CDR3 totals 15 residues. The germline V and J ends were trimmed by 5 bases and 3 bases, with 16 bases remaining between them. Per germline, CDR1 SGHAT and CDR2 FQNNGV. The CDR3 protein is CASSTSRQGKETQYF. The CDR3 region has the DNA TGTGCCAGCAGCACCTCACGGCAGGGAAAAGAGACCCAGTACTTC. The full variable domain, completed using reference TRBV11-2 and TRBJ2-5, is EAGVAQSPRYKIIEKRQSVAFWCNPISGHATLYWYQQILGQGPKLLIQFQNNGVVDDSQLPKDRFSAERLKGVDSTLKIQPAKLEDSAVYLCASSTSRQGKETQYFGPGTRLLVL.

The chain has TRBV4-1 and TRBJ2-7, with TRBD2 identical over 11 bases. Germline V gene sequence: CDR1 MGHRA, CDR2 YSYEKL. The CDR3 is made up of 16 amino acids. V gave up 0 bases and J gave up 3 bases; unmatched junction bases: 4. CDR3 DNA sequence: TGCGCCAGCAGCCAAGAATGGGGGACTAGCGGCTACGAGCAGTACTTC. It translates to CASSQEWGTSGYEQYF.

The chain links TRBV19 to TRBJ2-2; D uncertain. Between the trimmed V and J ends, which lost 7 bases and 5 bases, there was a span of 5 bases. CDR1 and CDR2 (germline): LNHDA, SQIVND (reference sequence). This CDR3 has 11 residues. The chain's CDR3 is CASTGTGELFF. Here the CDR3 DNA reads TGTGCCAGTACCGGGACCGGGGAGCTGTTTTTT.